The entry that follows covers one T cell receptor (beta chain) sequence. Its specificity is unknown. The V gene's germline CDR1 is MNHNS and CDR2 SASEGT. The CDR3 has 18 amino acids. The sample is drawn from a study of T cells expressing NK-cell markers. From its re-call of the 5' RACE reads, TCRdb lists each CDR3 protein once, without DNA. This table holds 500,000 or so distinct CDR3 sequences. Findings and limits, study-wide: Roughly six of the donors carried dominant NKG2C+ clonotypes that took up about 1.0-7.0% of their CD8+ T cells. The leading position in the CD3+CD56-NKG2C+ fraction of several donors also went to these clonotypes.

Sequenced material: blood T cells: a sorted CD56 or NKG2C T cell subset, CD4+ or CD8+ T cells, or bulk PBMC T cells (not recorded which). This TCR was sampled from a man aged 18 to 29 in good health. The chain uses TRBV6-1 and TRBJ2-3; the D call of TRBD2 rests on TCRdb alone, since no DNA is present to check it. The CDR3 here is CASSVSGLAGGPTDTQYF.